These 3 T cell receptor beta chains came from one sample sequenced in a study of T-cell reconstitution after alpha-beta-depleted transplantation in children. Researchers prepared the TCRbeta library using unique molecular identifiers, the study reports. Using its own MiXCR run on the PCR reads, TCRdb lists one record per CDR3 protein. The data show some 95,000 distinct CDR3 sequences, about a quarter seen once. The starting material was PBMCs, obtained before TCRalphabeta/CD19-depleted stem cell transplant. The receptors come from a boy younger than 10 with acute lymphoblastic leukemia, due to receive a stem cell transplant.

In this sample, this clonotype turned up many times. The CDR3 DNA is TGTGCCAGCAGCTTAGTTCCCCTTAGATGGGAGCTGTTTTTT. It yields the protein CASSLVPLRWELFF. J is TRBJ2-2 and V is TRBV11-2; D ambiguous. The CDR3 spans 14 residues. Trimming shortened V by 1 base and J by 9 bases, and 12 bases separated the two germline ends. CDR1 is SGHAT and CDR2 is FQNNGV in the germline V gene.

Points on this clonotype: A much larger clone sits a single nucleotide away, making a read error possible. This rearrangement joins TRBV5-1 to TRBJ2-1; TRBD2 aligns across 7 bases. CDR1 and CDR2 from the germline V gene are SGHRS and YFSETQ. CDR3 length: 15 amino acids. The CDR3 sequence: CASSLTSETYSEQFF. CDR3 in DNA: TGCGCCAGCAGCTTGACTAGCGAGACCTACAGTGAGCAGTTCTTC.

This clonotype was observed a handful of times. The J gene is TRBJ2-3, the V gene TRBV6-5; D is uncertain. Germline CDR1 is MNHEY and CDR2 is SVGAGI. V was shortened by 9 bases and J by 6 bases, with 7 bases between the two germline ends. This CDR3 region has 10 residues. CDR3 DNA sequence: TGTGCCAGTATCCCTGATACGCAGTATTTT. It codes for CASIPDTQYF.